Listed below are T cell receptor beta chains from one sample, sequenced in a study of blood T cell repertoires in COVID-19. Some clones are missing from TCRdb's copy, which holds only in-frame ones; the method was immunoSEQ multiplex PCR. Of 400,000 to 550,000 clones in the sample, roughly 87% are singletons; the top ten hold approximately 2%. The sample taken for sequencing was PBMCs or T cells enriched from blood (not recorded which). The receptors were gathered from a young woman with acute COVID-19. The CDR3 runs from the conserved cysteine through the conserved F or W. Fields, in order: V gene, J gene, D gene, clone size, CDR3 DNA, CDR3 protein. The D gene is left open where the match is weak. Size tells how often a clone was seen (once, few, many) or the class of an expanded clone, and some rows leave it out.

TRBV27	TRBJ1-1	-	-	TGTGCCAGCAGTTTAGGAGGGAGGAGCACTGAAGCTTTCTTT	CASSLGGRSTEAFF
TRBV7-9	TRBJ2-5	-	-	TGTGCCAGCAGCGTAAGACAGGGAGGATTAGAGACCCAGTACTTC	CASSVRQGGLETQYF
TRBV18	TRBJ1-2	TRBD1	-	TGTGCCAGCTCACCACCCCAGGGGGTAGGTGGCTACACCTTC	CASSPPQGVGGYTF
TRBV20-1	TRBJ2-7	-	-	TGCAGTGCTAGTGACTATATAGAGCAGTACTTC	CSASDYIEQYF
TRBV5-1	TRBJ2-7	-	-	TGCGCCAGCAGCTTGCAGGGGTCCTACGAGCAGTACTTC	CASSLQGSYEQYF
TRBV19	TRBJ1-5	TRBD1	once	TGTGCCAGTAGGCGGACAGGAGGCAATCAGCCCCAGCATTTT	CASRRTGGNQPQHF
TRBV7-3	TRBJ1-2	-	-	TGTGCCAGCAGCTTCTCCGGGGGAGGTGGCTACACCTTC	CASSFSGGGGYTF
TRBV7-6	TRBJ2-6	-	-	TGTGCCAGCAGCTTATTAAGGGCAGGGATAAATGGGGCCAACGTCCTGACTTTC	CASSLLRAGINGANVLTF
TRBV24-1	TRBJ2-3	-	-	TGTGCCACCAGTGATTCCGGGGCAGATACGCAGTATTTT	CATSDSGADTQYF
TRBV6-1	TRBJ2-7	TRBD1	-	TGTGCCAGCAGTGCTCATCGGGACAGGGGCTCTTACGAGCAGTACTTC	CASSAHRDRGSYEQYF
TRBV4-1	TRBJ2-1	TRBD1	-	TGCGCCAGCAGCCAGACCGGGACAGGGAGAAGAAATGAGCAGTTCTTC	CASSQTGTGRRNEQFF
TRBV10-1	TRBJ2-7	TRBD2	few	TGCGCCAGCAGTGAGGCGACTAGCGGGGGAGACGAGCAGTACTTC	CASSEATSGGDEQYF
TRBV25-1	TRBJ1-2	-	-	TGTGCCAGCAGTGACAGTTTCTATGGCTACACCTTC	CASSDSFYGYTF
TRBV29-1	TRBJ1-5	TRBD1	-	TGCAGCGTGAGGACAGGAAATAGCAATCAGCCCCAGCATTTT	CSVRTGNSNQPQHF
TRBV28	TRBJ2-7	TRBD2	few	TGTGCCAGCAGATTCTCTAGCGGGAGTCTCTACGAGCAGTACTTC	CASRFSSGSLYEQYF
TRBV28	TRBJ1-5	-	-	TGTGCCAGCAGTCGTGACAGTCAGCCCCAGCATTTT	CASSRDSQPQHF
TRBV9	TRBJ2-3	TRBD2	once	TGTGCCAGCAGCCCACGGACTAGCGGGGGGGCCACGACAGATACGCAGTATTTT	CASSPRTSGGATTDTQYF
TRBV28	TRBJ1-6	-	-	TGTGCCAGCCTTAGCTCCTATAATTCACCCCTCCACTTT	CASLSSYNSPLHF
TRBV15	TRBJ2-1	TRBD2	-	TGTGCCACCAGACGCGGGAGTAGCTACAATGAGCAGTTCTTC	CATRRGSSYNEQFF
TRBV27	TRBJ2-3	TRBD2	-	TGTGCCAGCAGTTTAGCGGGAGGCGACACAGATACGCAGTATTTT	CASSLAGGDTDTQYF
TRBV27	TRBJ2-3	-	-	TGTGCCAGCATCGAACTTAGCACAGATACGCAGTATTTT	CASIELSTDTQYF
TRBV15	TRBJ1-5	-	-	TGTGCCACCAGCAGAGTGGCCGGCAATCAGCCCCAGCATTTT	CATSRVAGNQPQHF
TRBV4-3	TRBJ2-7	TRBD1	-	TGCGCCAGCAGCCCGCGGACAGGGGGCTACGAGCAGTACTTC	CASSPRTGGYEQYF
TRBV10-3	TRBJ1-3	-	few	TGTGCCATCAGTACAGGGAGCTCTGGAAACACCATATATTTT	CAISTGSSGNTIYF
TRBV4-3	TRBJ2-3	-	-	TGCGCCAGCAGCCGAACCCGGGACAATAGAGATACGCAGTATTTT	CASSRTRDNRDTQYF
TRBV4-1	TRBJ1-1	-	-	TGCGCCAGCAGCCGAGAGGACAAATCGGCGACTGAAGCTTTCTTT	CASSREDKSATEAFF
TRBV18	TRBJ1-2	-	-	TGTGCCAGCTCACCACGTGTCAGGGAAGGCTATGGCTACACCTTC	CASSPRVREGYGYTF
TRBV6-5	TRBJ2-1	-	-	TGTGCCAGCCTGCCCGGGACACTTTACAATGAGCAGTTCTTC	CASLPGTLYNEQFF
TRBV7-6	TRBJ2-7	-	-	TGTGCCACCAGCAGGGGGGGCGTCGAGCAGTACTTC	CATSRGGVEQYF
TRBV18	TRBJ1-5	TRBD1	-	TGTGCCAGCTCACCCCCGCCCGGACAGGGGCTGGGGCAGCCCCAGCATTTT	CASSPPPGQGLGQPQHF
TRBV7-8	TRBJ2-3	TRBD2	-	TGTGCCAGCAGCGCGCGGACTAGCGGGACAGATACGCAGTATTTT	CASSARTSGTDTQYF
TRBV5-5	TRBJ1-1	TRBD1	-	TGTGCCAGCAGCTTGACGGGACAGGGGACTGAAGCTTTCTTT	CASSLTGQGTEAFF
TRBV19	TRBJ2-4	TRBD1	-	TGTGCCAGTCACGGACAGGACAAAAACATTCAGTACTTC	CASHGQDKNIQYF
TRBV5-6	TRBJ1-3	-	-	TGTGCCAGCAGCTTGTTAGGAAACACCATATATTTT	CASSLLGNTIYF
TRBV6-2/TRBV6-3	TRBJ2-1	TRBD2	-	TGTGCCAGCAGTTACCGATGGACTAGCGGGGGGATCGACAATGAGCAGTTCTTC	CASSYRWTSGGIDNEQFF
TRBV29-1	TRBJ1-2	TRBD1	few	TGCAGCGTTGAGATCCGGGACAGGGGGCTGACCTTC	CSVEIRDRGLTF
TRBV2	TRBJ2-5	-	once	TGTGCCAGCAGTGAACCCACTAGTCAAGAGACCCAGTACTTC	CASSEPTSQETQYF
TRBV3-1/TRBV3-2	TRBJ2-7	TRBD2	-	TGTGCCAGCAGCCAAATCTCTAGCGGTCTATACGAGCAGTACTTC	CASSQISSGLYEQYF
TRBV10-3	TRBJ2-7	-	-	TGTGCCATCAGTGACGGTTCGAGAGAGCAGTACTTC	CAISDGSREQYF
TRBV10-3	TRBJ1-1	-	few	TGTGCCATCAAGCATGACACTGAAGCTTTCTTT	CAIKHDTEAFF
TRBV19	TRBJ1-5	-	few	TGTGCCACCTCAGGGGTTAGCAATCAGCCCCAGCATTTT	CATSGVSNQPQHF
TRBV28	TRBJ2-3	-	-	TGTGCCATAGGACAGACTAGCACAGATACGCAGTATTTT	CAIGQTSTDTQYF
TRBV7-8	TRBJ2-1	TRBD1	-	TGTGCCAGCAGTCCTTCCGGGACAGGGGGCTACAATGAGCAGTTCTTC	CASSPSGTGGYNEQFF
TRBV27	TRBJ2-3	TRBD2	-	TGTGCCAGCGGGACTAGCGGGGGGGAGAGCACAGATACGCAGTATTTT	CASGTSGGESTDTQYF